Listed below are T cell receptor beta chains from one sample, sequenced in a study of CD8 T cells in ankylosing spondylitis. In TCRdb, the 5' RACE reads were re-called with MiXCR into one record per CDR3 protein. Of roughly 700,000 distinct CDR3 sequences in the sample, around 17% were seen once. Sequencing was carried out using blood, either unsorted or a sorted T cell fraction (not recorded which). These receptor sequences come from a male donor with ankylosing spondylitis. Each CDR3 is given with its conserved first and last residue. A D gene is named only where the DNA matches it firmly. Clone size is given for some rows only: seen once, a few or many times, or a class if the clone is expanded.

>TRBJ2-2|TRBV5-5|16|TRBD1|few
CASSIGQGAETGELFF
TGTGCCAGCAGCATAGGACAGGGGGCGGAAACCGGGGAGCTGTTTTTT
>TRBJ1-5|TRBV3-1|15|-|few
CASSPPENSNQPQHF
TGTGCCAGCAGCCCCCCGGAGAATAGCAATCAGCCCCAGCATTTT
>TRBJ2-7|TRBV4-1|12|-|many
CASSQDRTEQYF
TGCGCCAGCAGCCAAGATCGTACCGAGCAGTACTTC
>TRBJ1-5|TRBV28|14|-|-
CASRPPGANQPQHF
TGTGCCAGCAGACCTCCGGGGGCCAATCAGCCCCAGCATTTT
>TRBJ2-3|TRBV20-1|16|TRBD2|few
CSAPDRRSGSTDTQYF
TGCAGTGCTCCCGACCGCCGTAGCGGGAGTACAGATACGCAGTATTTT
>TRBJ2-7|TRBV4-3|15|-|few
CASSFTGAGNYEQYF
TGCGCCAGCAGCTTCACCGGAGCCGGGAACTACGAGCAGTACTTC
>TRBJ1-4|TRBV24-1|15|-|-
CATSDPTVGNEKLFF
TGTGCCACCAGTGACCCGACAGTGGGGAATGAAAAACTGTTTTTT
>TRBJ2-3|TRBV2|16|TRBD2|-
CASIRTSGSGTDTQYF
TGTGCCAGCATCCGGACTAGCGGGAGTGGAACAGATACGCAGTATTTT
>TRBJ2-1|TRBV20-1|16|-|many
CSAKTWDWSSYNEQFF
TGCAGTGCTAAGACGTGGGACTGGAGCTCCTACAATGAGCAGTTCTTC
>TRBJ2-3|TRBV7-7|14|-|few
CASSFHPGDLSQYF
TGTGCCAGCAGCTTCCACCCGGGGGACCTCTCGCAGTATTTT
>TRBJ2-5|TRBV7-3|14|-|few
CASSLVGRGETQYF
TGTGCCAGCAGCTTAGTCGGTAGGGGTGAGACCCAGTACTTC
>TRBJ2-3|TRBV5-1|14|TRBD1|-
CASSWGTGKDTQYF
TGCGCCAGCAGCTGGGGGACAGGGAAAGATACGCAGTATTTT
>TRBJ2-3|TRBV29-1|14|-|few
CSVPQGGYTDTQYF
TGCAGCGTTCCCCAGGGGGGATACACAGATACGCAGTATTTT
>TRBJ1-1|TRBV12-3/TRBV12-4|13|-|-
CATGGGHNTEAFF
TGTGCCACCGGGGGGGGTCATAACACTGAAGCTTTCTTT
>TRBJ1-5|TRBV28|14|-|-
CASGDPGRNQPQHF
TGTGCCAGCGGGGACCCTGGGCGCAATCAGCCCCAGCATTTT
>TRBJ1-2|TRBV7-9|12|-|-
CASSYREGGYTF
TGTGCCAGCAGCTACCGGGAAGGAGGCTACACCTTC
>TRBJ2-4|TRBV6-2/TRBV6-3|15|TRBD2|-
CASTPGLAGEDIQYF
TGTGCCAGCACCCCCGGGCTAGCGGGAGAAGACATTCAGTACTTC
>TRBJ2-3|TRBV12-3/TRBV12-4|17|TRBD2|few
CASSQRIAGGGGDTQYF
TGTGCCAGCAGTCAAAGAATAGCGGGAGGGGGGGGCGATACGCAGTATTTT
>TRBJ2-3|TRBV14|15|-|few
CASSQGAGYGDTQYF
TGTGCCAGCAGCCAAGGGGCAGGGTACGGAGATACGCAGTATTTT
>TRBJ2-3|TRBV28|17|TRBD2|-
CASSLSLGGGETDTQYF
TGTGCCAGCAGTTTATCGTTGGGGGGAGGGGAAACAGATACGCAGTATTTT
>TRBJ2-1|TRBV24-1|12|-|few
CATSDFDNEQFF
TGTGCCACCAGTGATTTTGACAATGAGCAGTTCTTC
>TRBJ2-2|TRBV28|13|-|few
CASSPATFVRLFF
TGTGCCAGCAGCCCCGCCACCTTCGTGAGGCTGTTTTTT
>TRBJ2-3|TRBV6-1|15|TRBD2|-
CASISLAGSTDTQYF
TGTGCCAGCATCTCACTAGCGGGGAGCACAGATACGCAGTATTTT
>TRBJ2-2|TRBV6-2/TRBV6-3|13|-|-
CASSRLSTGELFF
TGTGCCAGCAGTCGACTCTCGACCGGGGAGCTGTTTTTT
>TRBJ2-1|TRBV3-1|17|TRBD2|-
CACSPPPGLAAYNEQFF
TGTGCCTGCAGTCCCCCCCCCGGACTAGCGGCATACAATGAGCAGTTCTTC
>TRBJ2-4|TRBV12-3/TRBV12-4|16|-|few
CASLGVSGRGKNIQYF
TGTGCCAGCCTTGGGGTCTCGGGCAGGGGAAAAAACATTCAGTACTTC
>TRBJ2-1|TRBV6-1|18|-|-
CASSELIRDASSYNEQFF
TGTGCCAGCAGTGAACTAATTAGGGACGCAAGCTCCTACAATGAGCAGTTCTTC
>TRBJ2-4|TRBV20-1|17|TRBD2|few
CSAPGTSGIRAKNIQYF
TGCAGTGCCCCCGGGACTAGCGGGATTAGAGCCAAAAACATTCAGTACTTC
>TRBJ2-1|TRBV29-1|17|-|-
CSVDGGPRGGDYNEQFF
TGCAGCGTTGATGGGGGGCCGAGGGGGGGTGACTACAATGAGCAGTTCTTC